This T cell receptor (beta chain) came from a study of blood T cell repertoires in COVID-19. For the study at large: Acute and convalescent COVID-19 samples came from the United States, Italy and Spain.

The cohort comprised adults aged about 18 to 90 years residing in about two dozen US areas. Two negative PCRs, clearance, or symptom resolution characterized the recovered Cohort 3 donors. TCRdb's table, derived via immunoSEQ multiplex PCR, lists solely in-frame clones and lacks some. Among approximately 260,000 clones, 80% to 85% were seen once, and the ten largest hold 3.4%. The V gene end was trimmed by 4 bases and the J gene end by 2 bases; junction bases not matched to a gene: 9. This CDR3 comprises 16 residues. Germline lookup yields CDR1 MGHRA and CDR2 YSYEKL. The specimen was PBMCs or T cells enriched from blood (not recorded which). The genes are TRBV4-1 and TRBJ2-5; the match to TRBD2 covers 8 bases. This clonotype was sampled from a man in his fifties or sixties who had recovered from COVID-19. The CDR3: CASSRSVAGGQETQYF. CDR3 sequence (DNA): TGCGCCAGCAGCCGTAGCGTGGCGGGGGGACAAGAGACCCAGTACTTC.